Given below is one T cell receptor beta chain in context. Antigen unknown. This entry belongs to a study of T cell responses to AZD1222 COVID-19 vaccine. Pooled samples include second doses given at about 4 or 12 weeks. Only in-frame clones appear in the TCRdb table, and some are missing; sequencing was by immunoSEQ multiplex PCR. The sample lists some 150,000 clones, 85% to 95% occurring once. Study results and caveats: Dominant CD4 TCR responses targeted spike regions 160-218 and 743-854. Sampling captured repertoires only after the peak T cell response. There were mostly white British donors and more females than males, and clonal diversity was possibly underestimated.

Material: peripheral blood, obtained 28 days after the second AZD1222 dose. The source is an adult who received the AZD1222 COVID-19 vaccine.

The CDR3 DNA reads TGCGCCAGCAGCCCTACAACCGGGTCATCCTACGAGCAGTACTTC. Translated, it gives CASSPTTGSSYEQYF. The V and J genes are TRBV5-1 and TRBJ2-7; D remains ambiguous. Looked up from germline, CDR1 is SGHRS and CDR2 is YFSETQ. The CDR3 covers 15 residues. V lost 4 bases and J lost 1, with 15 bases in between.